These 24 T cell receptor beta chains came from one sample sequenced in a study of T cell responses to AZD1222 COVID-19 vaccine. Produced via immunoSEQ multiplex PCR; TCRdb's table is partial and in-frame only. The sample holds around 140,000 clones, almost 85% seen once. Sample: peripheral blood, taken 28 days after the second dose of the MenACWY control vaccine. Every receptor here comes from an adult who received the MenACWY meningococcal vaccine as a control.

The chain is built from TRBV6-6 and TRBJ1-2; D is unclear. Trimming took off 4 bases at V and 3 bases at J, with 9 bases between the two ends. This CDR3 is built from 13 residues. Germline loops: CDR1 MNHNY, CDR2 SVGAGI (reference sequence). The CDR3 loop reads CASSLTNYYGYTF. CDR3 in DNA: TGTGCCAGCAGTTTGACAAATTACTATGGCTACACCTTC.

The chain's CDR3 is CASGPPRGDSNQPQHF. In DNA form, the CDR3 reads TGTGCTAGTGGCCCCCCCAGGGGTGATAGCAATCAGCCCCAGCATTTT. The chain carries TRBV12-5 and TRBJ1-5; tentatively, D is TRBD1 (6 bases). The CDR3 runs to 16 residues. Germline V gene data show CDR1 as LGHNT and CDR2 as FRNRAP. V was clipped by 6 bases and J by 0 bases, with 15 bases between them.

The V and J genes are TRBV24-1 and TRBJ2-1; D is perhaps TRBD2 (6 bases). Trimming took off 3 bases at V and 9 bases at J, with 8 bases between the two ends. From germline, CDR1 is KGHDR and CDR2 SFDVKD. This CDR3 comprises 12 residues. The CDR3 DNA reads as TGTGCCACCAGTGATCCCGGGAGTGAGCAGTTCTTC. Translating it yields CATSDPGSEQFF.

The chain is built from TRBV29-1 and TRBJ1-6, with a tentative D call TRBD1 (6 bases). The CDR3 has 13 residues. Germline V gene data show CDR1 as SQVTM and CDR2 as ANQGSEA. V lost 4 bases, J lost 7 bases, and 11 bases lay in between. The CDR3 loop is CSVGQGQNSPLHF. CDR3 nucleotide sequence: TGCAGCGTTGGGCAGGGGCAAAATTCACCCCTCCACTTT.

The chain has TRBV6-5 and TRBJ2-1; D perhaps matches TRBD2 (7 bases). This CDR3 is 14 amino acids long. V lost 6 bases to trimming and J lost 3 bases, with 12 bases between them. The V gene's germline CDR1 is MNHEY and CDR2 SVGAGI. The CDR3 DNA reads TGTGCCAGCAGAGGGGGGGCAGTCTACAATGAGCAGTTCTTC. Translation: CASRGGAVYNEQFF.

V usage is TRBV5-1 and J usage is TRBJ2-5; TRBD2 agrees at 9 bases. J was trimmed by 5 bases and V by 4 bases; bases with no gene match: 6. CDR1 and CDR2 from the germline V gene are SGHRS and YFSETQ. This CDR3 region has 14 residues. DNA of the CDR3: TGCGCCAGCAGCCCGCGGGCGGGGGGGGAGACCCAGTACTTC. It codes for CASSPRAGGETQYF.

The V call is TRBV6-4, the J call TRBJ1-1, with a possible D match to TRBD1 (6 bases). The V and J ends lost 5 bases and 4 bases respectively, with 14 bases between them. This CDR3 is 14 amino acids long. Germline assignment: CDR1 MRHNA and CDR2 SNTAGT. CDR3 sequence: CASSQYRAGTEAFF. The CDR3 nucleotides read TGTGCCAGCAGTCAGTACAGGGCTGGCACTGAAGCTTTCTTT.

This clone was counted once. The chain joins TRBV19 to TRBJ2-5; D is perhaps TRBD1 (5 bases). Trimming took 1 base from V and 0 from J, leaving 6 bases between them. The germline V gene encodes CDR1 LNHDA and CDR2 SQIVND (reference sequence). The CDR3 consists of 14 residues. The CDR3 region has the DNA TGTGCCAGTAGTATAGGACAGAACCAAGAGACCCAGTACTTC. Protein sequence: CASSIGQNQETQYF.

This chain joins TRBV7-9 and TRBJ1-1, with D hard to call. Trimming left V 4 bases short and J 7 bases short, with 10 bases between. The CDR3 is 12 residues long. Germline CDR1 SEHNR, CDR2 FQNEAQ (reference sequence). The chain's CDR3 is CASSSSEFEAFF. The CDR3, as DNA: TGTGCCAGCAGCTCTTCGGAGTTTGAAGCTTTCTTT.

This clone was found a few times. The chain links TRBV7-9 to TRBJ1-1; D call uncertain. Germline V gives CDR1 SEHNR, CDR2 FQNEAQ (reference sequence). V lost 0 bases, J lost 8 bases, and 13 bases lay in between. The CDR3 sequence is 14 residues long. The CDR3 DNA reads TGTGCCAGCAGCTTAGCGTCGGCTAACGCGGAAGCTTTCTTT. Translation: CASSLASANAEAFF.

The gene calls are TRBV7-8 and TRBJ1-3; possible D gene TRBD1, 5 bases. The germline V and J ends were trimmed by 8 bases and 0 bases, with 17 bases remaining between them. The CDR3 runs 16 residues. Germline CDR1 and CDR2: SGHVS and FQNEAQ. The chain's CDR3 is CASSGPGLFSGNTIYF. CDR3 sequence (DNA): TGTGCCAGCTCAGGGCCTGGCTTGTTCTCTGGAAACACCATATATTTT.

V is TRBV18 and J is TRBJ2-3, with D perhaps being TRBD1 or TRBD2 (5 bases each). The germline V gene encodes CDR1 KGHSH and CDR2 LQKENI. This CDR3 spans 15 amino acids. V was clipped by 3 bases and J by 1 base, with 11 bases between them. The CDR3: CASSPLSGRTDTQYF. DNA for the CDR3: TGTGCCAGCTCACCCCTCTCGGGGCGCACAGATACGCAGTATTTT. The full variable domain, with the rest looked up from reference TRBV18 and TRBJ2-3, is NAGVMQNPRHLVRRRGQEARLRCSPMKGHSHVYWYRQLPEEGLKFMVYLQKENIIDESGMPKERFSAEFPKEGPSILRIQQVVRGDSAAYFCASSPLSGRTDTQYFGPGTRLTVL.

This clone has a handful of counts. J is TRBJ1-2 and V is TRBV29-1; a possible D gene is TRBD1 (5 bases). Trimming cost V 4 bases and J 3 bases, with 12 bases left between them. The CDR3 is made up of 13 amino acids. Germline-derived CDR1 and CDR2 are SQVTM and ANQGSEA. The CDR3 loop is CSVAGLLYYGYTF. The CDR3 DNA sequence: TGCAGCGTTGCAGGGCTTCTCTACTATGGCTACACCTTC.

Here the CDR3 DNA reads TGTGCCTCCGACAGGGGAGGCACTGAAGCTTTCTTT. Translated, it gives CASDRGGTEAFF. V is TRBV19 and J is TRBJ1-1, with TRBD1 identical over 8 bases. The CDR3 is 12 amino acids. Per the germline V gene, CDR1 is LNHDA and CDR2 is SQIVND (reference sequence). V shed 11 bases, J shed 4 bases, and the junction held 6 bases outside the gene matches.

This chain connects TRBV19 to TRBJ1-6, with D possibly matching TRBD1 (6 bases). The V and J ends lost 6 bases and 2 bases respectively, with 11 bases between them. The CDR3 is made up of 15 amino acids. Germline V gene lookup returns CDR1 LNHDA and CDR2 SQIVND (reference sequence). DNA for the CDR3: TGTGCCAGTAGACTACAGGGAACCTATAATTCACCCCTCCACTTT. This translates into CASRLQGTYNSPLHF.

The chain links TRBV7-2 to TRBJ2-1; D is unclear. The germline V gene encodes CDR1 SGHTA and CDR2 FQGNSA. This CDR3 contains 13 residues. Trimming stripped 5 bases from V and 6 bases from J, with 11 bases between. DNA of the CDR3: TGTGCCAGCAGCCCGGACCCTCCCAATGAGCAGTTCTTC. Protein: CASSPDPPNEQFF.

The chain recombines TRBV11-2 with TRBJ1-6; D unclear. Deletions cut 1 base from V and 7 bases from J, with 8 bases between. In germline, CDR1 is SGHAT, CDR2 FQNNGV. The CDR3 length is 14 residues. CDR3 sequence reads: CASSLGTANSPLHF. The CDR3 DNA sequence: TGTGCCAGCAGCTTAGGAACAGCAAATTCACCCCTCCACTTT.

The chain employs TRBV5-6 and TRBJ2-2; TRBD1 is a possible D gene (6 bases). This CDR3 has 16 residues. Trimming removed 0 bases at V and 5 bases at J, with 14 bases between. Looked up from germline, CDR1 is SGHDT and CDR2 is YYEEEE. CDR3 in DNA: TGTGCCAGCAGCTTGGCCTTTGGGGGCCAAACCGGGGAGCTGTTTTTT. Translating gives CASSLAFGGQTGELFF.

This sequence joins TRBV6-5 and TRBJ1-1, with a tentative D call TRBD1 (6 bases). The length of the CDR3 is 14 residues. Germline V CDR1 and CDR2: MNHEY, SVGAGI. Trimming shortened V by 6 bases and J by 1 base, and 12 bases separated the two germline ends. The CDR3 loop reads CASREGQRNTEAFF. CDR3 bases: TGTGCCAGCAGAGAGGGACAAAGGAACACTGAAGCTTTCTTT.

This clone was counted a few times. The chain links TRBV19 to TRBJ2-3, with unresolved D. The CDR3 has 15 amino acids. With 0 bases removed from V and 7 bases from J, the gap between germline ends came to 14 bases. Germline CDR1 is LNHDA and CDR2 is SQIVND (reference sequence). The CDR3 protein is CASSIDLARPNTQYF. DNA for the CDR3: TGTGCCAGTAGTATAGATCTGGCTAGACCCAATACGCAGTATTTT.

V usage is TRBV11-3 and J usage is TRBJ2-2; the D is unclear. V gave up 10 bases and J gave up 1 base, with 7 bases separating them. Germline V gene lookup returns CDR1 SGHNT and CDR2 YENEEA. The CDR3 consists of 12 residues. As DNA, the CDR3 is TGTGCCACTCGACAGAACACCGGGGAGCTGTTTTTT. As protein: CATRQNTGELFF.

The chain employs TRBV3-1 (or the pseudogene TRBV3-2) and TRBJ1-5; TRBD1 matches 7 bases. Germline CDR1 LGHDT, CDR2 YNNKEL (reference sequence). The CDR3 has 15 residues. Unmatched junction bases numbered 8, after V lost 0 bases and J lost 9 bases. The CDR3 DNA is TGTGCCAGCAGCCAAGAAGCGTCAGGGGGTTGGCCCCAGCATTTT. Amino acid sequence: CASSQEASGGWPQHF.

The chain recombines TRBV6-2 or TRBV6-3 with TRBJ2-7; TRBD1 or TRBD2 may be the D gene (6 bases each). This CDR3 region has 14 residues. The V gene's germline CDR1 is MNHEY and CDR2 SVGEGT. V was shortened by 5 bases and J by 3 bases, with 14 bases between the two germline ends. CDR3 protein: CASSNRRGGYEQYF. In DNA form, the CDR3 reads TGTGCCAGCAGTAACCGCAGGGGAGGCTACGAGCAGTACTTC.

The count of this clone is one. This rearrangement joins TRBV10-3 to TRBJ2-1, with TRBD2 matching 11 bases. The CDR3 sequence is 17 residues long. The germline CDR1 and CDR2 sequences are ENHRY and SYGVKD. Trimming removed 3 bases from V and 1 base from J; junction bases left unmatched: 5. CDR3 region: CAISDEASGGSYNEQFF. The CDR3 DNA is TGTGCCATCAGTGACGAGGCTAGCGGGGGGTCCTACAATGAGCAGTTCTTC.